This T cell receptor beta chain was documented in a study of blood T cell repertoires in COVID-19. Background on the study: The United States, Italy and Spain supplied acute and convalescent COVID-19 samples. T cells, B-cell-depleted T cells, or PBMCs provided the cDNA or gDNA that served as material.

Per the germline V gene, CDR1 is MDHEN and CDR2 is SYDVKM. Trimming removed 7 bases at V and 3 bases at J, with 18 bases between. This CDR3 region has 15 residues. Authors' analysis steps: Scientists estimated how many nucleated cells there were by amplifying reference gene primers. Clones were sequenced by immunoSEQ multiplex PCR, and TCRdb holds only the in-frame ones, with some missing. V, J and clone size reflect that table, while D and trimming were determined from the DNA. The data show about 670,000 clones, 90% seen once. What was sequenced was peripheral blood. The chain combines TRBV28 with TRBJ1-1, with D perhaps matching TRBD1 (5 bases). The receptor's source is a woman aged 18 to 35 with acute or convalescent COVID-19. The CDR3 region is CASTRWDWGDTEAFF. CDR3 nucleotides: TGTGCCAGCACCCGGTGGGACTGGGGGGACACTGAAGCTTTCTTT.